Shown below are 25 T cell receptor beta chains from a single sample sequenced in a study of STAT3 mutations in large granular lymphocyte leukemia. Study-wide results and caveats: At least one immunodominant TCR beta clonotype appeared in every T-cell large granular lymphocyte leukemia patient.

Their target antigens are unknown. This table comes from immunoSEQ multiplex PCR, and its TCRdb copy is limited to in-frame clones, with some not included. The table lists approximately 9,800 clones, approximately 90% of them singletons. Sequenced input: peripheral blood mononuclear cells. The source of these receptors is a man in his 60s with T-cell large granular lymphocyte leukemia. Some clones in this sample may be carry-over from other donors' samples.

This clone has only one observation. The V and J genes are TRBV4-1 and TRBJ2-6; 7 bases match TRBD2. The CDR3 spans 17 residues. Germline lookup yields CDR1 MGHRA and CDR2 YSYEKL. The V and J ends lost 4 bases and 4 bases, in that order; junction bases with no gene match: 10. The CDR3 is CASSRLAGALGANVLTF. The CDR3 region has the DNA TGCGCCAGCAGCCGCCTCGCGGGAGCTCTGGGGGCCAACGTCCTGACTTTC.

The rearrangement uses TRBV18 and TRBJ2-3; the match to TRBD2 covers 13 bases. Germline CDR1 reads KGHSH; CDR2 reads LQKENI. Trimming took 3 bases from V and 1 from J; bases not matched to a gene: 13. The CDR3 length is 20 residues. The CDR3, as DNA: TGTGCCAGCTCACCTTTTTGGACTAGCGGGAGACGGTTAGGCACAGATACGCAGTATTTT. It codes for CASSPFWTSGRRLGTDTQYF.

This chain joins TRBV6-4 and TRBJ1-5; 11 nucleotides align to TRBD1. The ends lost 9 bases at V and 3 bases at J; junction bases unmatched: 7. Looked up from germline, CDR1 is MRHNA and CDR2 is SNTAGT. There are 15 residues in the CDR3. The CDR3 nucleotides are TGTGCCAGACCGGACAGGGGGCTGATCAATCAGCCCCAGCATTTT. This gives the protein CARPDRGLINQPQHF.

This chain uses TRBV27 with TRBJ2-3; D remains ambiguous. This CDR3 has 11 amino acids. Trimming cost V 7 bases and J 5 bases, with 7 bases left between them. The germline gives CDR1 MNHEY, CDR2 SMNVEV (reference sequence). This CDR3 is CASKGLDTQYF. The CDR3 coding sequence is TGTGCCAGCAAGGGATTAGATACGCAGTATTTT.

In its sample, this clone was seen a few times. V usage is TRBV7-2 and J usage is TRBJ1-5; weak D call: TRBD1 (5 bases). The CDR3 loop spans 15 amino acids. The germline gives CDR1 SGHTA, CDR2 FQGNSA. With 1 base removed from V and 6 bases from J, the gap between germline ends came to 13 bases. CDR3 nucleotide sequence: TGTGCCAGCAGCTTAGGGACACGGGAGAGTCAGCCCCAGCATTTT. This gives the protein CASSLGTRESQPQHF.

This CDR3 reads CASSPGTGNSGNTIYF. The CDR3 bases are TGTGCCAGCAGCCCGGGGACAGGGAACTCTGGAAACACCATATATTTT. The chain has TRBV5-8 and TRBJ1-3; 9 bases match TRBD1. CDR3 length: 16 residues. V dropped 4 bases and J dropped 0; count of bases not matched to a gene: 5. CDR1 is SGHTS and CDR2 is YDEGEE in the germline V gene.

The CDR3 DNA reads TGTGCCAGCAGCCCTTCCGCAGCCAGCAATCAGCCCCAGCATTTT. It specifies CASSPSAASNQPQHF. V is TRBV9 and J is TRBJ1-5; D is unresolved. This CDR3 is built from 15 residues. The germline V gene has CDR1 SGDLS and CDR2 YYNGEE. Between the trimmed V and J ends, which lost 4 bases and 1 base, there was a span of 12 bases.

CDR3 region: CASSLGENTEAFF. Written as DNA, the CDR3 is TGTGCCAGCAGCCTGGGGGAGAACACTGAAGCTTTCTTT. The V and J genes are TRBV11-2 and TRBJ1-1; TRBD1 might be the D (5 bases). CDR3 length: 13 amino acids. Germline V CDR1 and CDR2: SGHAT, FQNNGV. The V and J ends lost 5 bases and 1 base respectively, with 8 bases between them.

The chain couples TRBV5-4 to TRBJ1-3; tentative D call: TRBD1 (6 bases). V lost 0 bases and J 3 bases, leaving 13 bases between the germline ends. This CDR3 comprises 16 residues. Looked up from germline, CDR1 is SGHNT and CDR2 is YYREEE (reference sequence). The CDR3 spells CASSLEGRGVGNTIYF. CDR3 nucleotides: TGTGCCAGCAGCTTGGAGGGCAGGGGAGTTGGAAACACCATATATTTT.

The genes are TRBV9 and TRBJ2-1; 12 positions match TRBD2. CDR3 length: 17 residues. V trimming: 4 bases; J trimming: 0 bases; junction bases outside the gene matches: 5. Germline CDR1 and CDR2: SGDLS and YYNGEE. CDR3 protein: CASSPTSGSHSYNEQFF. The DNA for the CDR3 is TGTGCCAGCAGCCCGACTAGCGGGAGCCACTCCTACAATGAGCAGTTCTTC. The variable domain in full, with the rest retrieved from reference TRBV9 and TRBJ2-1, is DSGVTQTPKHLITATGQRVTLRCSPRSGDLSVYWYQQSLDQGLQFLIQYYNGEERAKGNILERFSAQQFPDLHSELNLSSLELGDSALYFCASSPTSGSHSYNEQFFGPGTRLTVL.

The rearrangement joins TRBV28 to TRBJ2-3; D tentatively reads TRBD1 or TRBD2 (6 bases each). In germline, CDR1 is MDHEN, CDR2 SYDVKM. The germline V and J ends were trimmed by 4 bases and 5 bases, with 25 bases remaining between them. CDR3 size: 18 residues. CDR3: CASSSIGGKGGRIDTQYF. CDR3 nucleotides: TGTGCCAGCAGTTCTATTGGGGGGAAGGGGGGCAGGATAGATACGCAGTATTTT.

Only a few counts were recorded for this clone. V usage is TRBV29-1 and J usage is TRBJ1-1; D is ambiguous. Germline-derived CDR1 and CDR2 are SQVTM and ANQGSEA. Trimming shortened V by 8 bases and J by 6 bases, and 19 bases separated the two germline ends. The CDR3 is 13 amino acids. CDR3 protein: CSIQNGPFAEAFF. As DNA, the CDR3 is TGCAGCATCCAAAACGGCCCTTTTGCTGAAGCTTTCTTT.

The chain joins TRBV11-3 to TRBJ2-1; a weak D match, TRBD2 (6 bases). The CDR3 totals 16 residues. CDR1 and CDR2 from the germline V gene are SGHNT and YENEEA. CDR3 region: CPLRVWGRNTHNEQFF. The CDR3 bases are TGTCCCTTAAGGGTATGGGGGAGGAACACACACAATGAGCAGTTCTTC.

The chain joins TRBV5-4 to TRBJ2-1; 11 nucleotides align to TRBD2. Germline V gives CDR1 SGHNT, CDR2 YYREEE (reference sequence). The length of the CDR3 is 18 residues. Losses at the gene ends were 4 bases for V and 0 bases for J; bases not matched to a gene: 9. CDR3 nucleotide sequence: TGTGCCAGCAGCCTCGGTGGGCTAGCGGGAGGCTCCTACAATGAGCAGTTCTTC. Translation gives CASSLGGLAGGSYNEQFF.

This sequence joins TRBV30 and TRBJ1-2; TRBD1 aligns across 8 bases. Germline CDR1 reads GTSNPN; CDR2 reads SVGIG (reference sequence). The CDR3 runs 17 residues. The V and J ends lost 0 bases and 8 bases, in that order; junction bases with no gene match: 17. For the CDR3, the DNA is TGTGCCTGGAGTGTCCAGGGGGCGGTTGTTCAGTCGCGGGGCTACACCTTC. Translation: CAWSVQGAVVQSRGYTF.

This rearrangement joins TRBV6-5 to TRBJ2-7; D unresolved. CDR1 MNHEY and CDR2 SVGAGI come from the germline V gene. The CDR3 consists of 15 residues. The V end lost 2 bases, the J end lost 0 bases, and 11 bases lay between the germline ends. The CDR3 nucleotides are TGTGCCAGCAGTTACCAGCGCCTGAGCTCCTACGAGCAGTACTTC. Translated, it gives CASSYQRLSSYEQYF.

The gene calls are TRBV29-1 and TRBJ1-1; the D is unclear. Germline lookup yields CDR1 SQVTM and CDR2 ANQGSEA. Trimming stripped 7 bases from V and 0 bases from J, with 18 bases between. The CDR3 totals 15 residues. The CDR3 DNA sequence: TGCAGCGGGGCCCCTGGGTGGGCGATGAACACTGAAGCTTTCTTT. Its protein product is CSGAPGWAMNTEAFF. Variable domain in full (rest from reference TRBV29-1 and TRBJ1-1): SAVISQKPSRDICQRGTSLTIQCQVDSQVTMMFWYRQQPGQSLTLIATANQGSEATYESGFVIDKFPISRPNLTFSTLTVSNMSPEDSSIYLCSGAPGWAMNTEAFFGQGTRLTVV.

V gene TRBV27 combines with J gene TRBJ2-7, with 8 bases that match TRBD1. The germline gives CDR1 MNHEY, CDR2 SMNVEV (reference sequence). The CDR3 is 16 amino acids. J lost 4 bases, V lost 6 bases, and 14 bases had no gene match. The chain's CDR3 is CASRPDGQGGGYEQYF. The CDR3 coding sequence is TGTGCCAGCAGACCCGACGGACAGGGTGGGGGTTACGAGCAGTACTTC.

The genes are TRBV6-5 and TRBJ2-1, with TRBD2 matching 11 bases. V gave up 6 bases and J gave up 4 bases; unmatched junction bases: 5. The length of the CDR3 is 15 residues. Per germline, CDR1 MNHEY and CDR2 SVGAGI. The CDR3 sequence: CASRGGTSGYNEQFF. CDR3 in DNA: TGTGCCAGCAGGGGAGGGACTAGCGGTTACAATGAGCAGTTCTTC.

In DNA, the CDR3 is TGTGCCAGTAGTAACCGGGACAGCCTCTCTGGGGCCAACGTCCTGACTTTC. Translating it yields CASSNRDSLSGANVLTF. This chain joins TRBV19 and TRBJ2-6; 7 bases line up with TRBD1. Germline CDR1 and CDR2: LNHDA and SQIVND (reference sequence). V lost 4 bases to trimming and J lost 0 bases; unmatched junction nucleotides: 6. CDR3 length: 17 amino acids.

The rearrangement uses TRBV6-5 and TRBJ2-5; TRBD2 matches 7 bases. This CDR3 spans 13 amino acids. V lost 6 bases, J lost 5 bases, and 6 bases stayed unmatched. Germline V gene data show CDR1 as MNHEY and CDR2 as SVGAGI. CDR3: CASSRTRAETQYF. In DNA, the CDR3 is TGTGCCAGCAGCCGGACTAGGGCGGAGACCCAGTACTTC.

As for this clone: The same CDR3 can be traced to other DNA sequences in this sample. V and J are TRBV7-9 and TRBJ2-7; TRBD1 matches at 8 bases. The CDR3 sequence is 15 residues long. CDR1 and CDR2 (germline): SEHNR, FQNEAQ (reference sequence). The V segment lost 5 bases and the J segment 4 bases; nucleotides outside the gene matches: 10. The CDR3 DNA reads TGTGCCAGCAGCCCCCTCGACAGGGGAGGTTACGAGCAGTACTTC. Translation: CASSPLDRGGYEQYF. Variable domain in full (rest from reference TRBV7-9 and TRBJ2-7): DTGVSQNPRHKITKRGQNVTFRCDPISEHNRLYWYRQTLGQGPEFLTYFQNEAQLEKSRLLSDRFSAERPKGSFSTLEIQRTEQGDSAMYLCASSPLDRGGYEQYFGPGTRLTVT.

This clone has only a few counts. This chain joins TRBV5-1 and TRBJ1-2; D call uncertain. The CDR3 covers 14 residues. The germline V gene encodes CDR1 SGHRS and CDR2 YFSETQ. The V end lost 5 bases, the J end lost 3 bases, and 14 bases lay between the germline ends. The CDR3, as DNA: TGCGCCAGCAGTCGAGAGGGATCGGACTATGGCTACACCTTC. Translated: CASSREGSDYGYTF.

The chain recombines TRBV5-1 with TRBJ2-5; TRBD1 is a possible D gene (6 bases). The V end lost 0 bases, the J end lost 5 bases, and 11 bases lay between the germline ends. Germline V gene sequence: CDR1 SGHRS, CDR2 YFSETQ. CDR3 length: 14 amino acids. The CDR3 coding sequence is TGCGCCAGCAGCTTGGTGGGGGCTGTGGAGACCCAGTACTTC. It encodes CASSLVGAVETQYF.

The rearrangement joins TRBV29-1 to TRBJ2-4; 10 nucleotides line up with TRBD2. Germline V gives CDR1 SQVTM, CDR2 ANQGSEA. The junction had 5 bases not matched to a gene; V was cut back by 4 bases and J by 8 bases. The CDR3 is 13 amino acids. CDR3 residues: CSVVKREGDIQYF. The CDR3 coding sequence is TGCAGCGTTGTAAAGCGGGAGGGGGACATTCAGTACTTC.